The 27 T cell receptor beta chains given below trace back to one sample, sequenced in a study of cytomegalovirus exposure and HLA in healthy donors. A multiplex PCR was run with 60 Vbeta primers and 13 Jbeta primers. Sequencing was performed with immunoSEQ multiplex PCR; in TCRdb, only in-frame clones are kept and a portion is missing. In the table there are fewer than 80,000 clones, roughly 68% of which are singletons. Sequenced input: PBMCs. Receptor source: a woman in her fifties or sixties in good health and CMV-seropositive.

The V call is TRBV5-6, the J call TRBJ1-1; 9 positions match TRBD1. Germline V lookup: CDR1 SGHDT, CDR2 YYEEEE. The trim removed 5 bases at V and 3 bases at J, leaving 2 bases unmatched. CDR3 size: 13 residues. The CDR3 DNA reads TGTGCCAGCAGTCGGGACAGGGACACTGAAGCTTTCTTT. Translation: CASSRDRDTEAFF.

This clone occurred a few times. This chain joins TRBV5-1 and TRBJ1-1; tentative D call: TRBD1 (6 bases). Germline CDR1 and CDR2: SGHRS and YFSETQ. Trimming took 7 bases from V and 0 from J, leaving 19 bases between them. The CDR3 sequence is 16 residues long. The CDR3 region is CASSGGGSRMNTEAFF. The CDR3 nucleotides are TGCGCCAGCTCTGGGGGCGGCTCGAGAATGAACACTGAAGCTTTCTTT.

This chain uses TRBV29-1 with TRBJ2-2; D remains unclear. Trimming removed 5 bases from V and 2 bases from J, with 12 bases in between. Germline lookup yields CDR1 SQVTM and CDR2 ANQGSEA. This CDR3 has 14 residues. The CDR3 nucleotides are TGCAGCGTTCTTGGGTCAGGTAACACCGGGGAGCTGTTTTTT. Translation gives CSVLGSGNTGELFF.

This sequence joins TRBV27 and TRBJ1-5; 8 bases are a match to TRBD1. The CDR3 loop spans 16 amino acids. The germline V gene has CDR1 MNHEY and CDR2 SMNVEV (reference sequence). Trimming at V came to 5 bases and at J to 5 bases, leaving 11 bases not matched to a gene. CDR3 bases: TGTGCCAGCAGTACCCGGACAGGGAGTACTCATCAGCCCCAGCATTTT. As protein: CASSTRTGSTHQPQHF.

The CDR3 DNA reads TGTGCCTGGAGTGTTACTTTCACAGATACGCAGTATTTT. Translation: CAWSVTFTDTQYF. This rearrangement joins TRBV30 to TRBJ2-3, with unresolved D. The CDR3 loop spans 13 amino acids. In germline, CDR1 is GTSNPN, CDR2 SVGIG (reference sequence). The V and J ends lost 0 bases and 2 bases respectively, with 6 bases between them.

The gene calls are TRBV18 and TRBJ1-3, with D tentatively TRBD1 (6 bases). The V and J ends lost 1 base and 9 bases respectively, with 13 bases between them. Per germline, CDR1 KGHSH and CDR2 LQKENI. The CDR3 spans 14 residues. CDR3: CASSPQDLGGTIYF. Here the CDR3 DNA reads TGTGCCAGCTCACCACAAGACTTAGGGGGCACCATATATTTT.

The gene calls are TRBV19 and TRBJ2-7, with D possibly TRBD1 on 6 matching bases. The CDR3 loop spans 13 amino acids. CDR1 and CDR2 from the germline V gene are LNHDA and SQIVND (reference sequence). Between the trimmed V and J ends, which lost 4 bases and 2 bases, there was a span of 9 bases. CDR3 sequence: CASSTDSAYEQYF. As DNA, the CDR3 is TGTGCCAGTAGTACGGACAGTGCCTACGAGCAGTACTTC.

The chain combines TRBV4-1 with TRBJ2-4; TRBD1 aligns across 10 bases. Trimming at V came to 1 base and at J to 0 bases, leaving 6 bases not matched to a gene. From germline, CDR1 is MGHRA and CDR2 YSYEKL. CDR3 length: 18 amino acids. In nucleotides, the CDR3 is TGCGCCAGCAGCCAAGGGACAGGGGGATTCCTAGCCAAAAACATTCAGTACTTC. Protein product: CASSQGTGGFLAKNIQYF.

The chain joins TRBV5-6 to TRBJ1-1; TRBD1 agrees at 11 bases. Germline CDR1 SGHDT, CDR2 YYEEEE. V lost 3 bases and J lost 4; bases outside the gene matches: 8. The CDR3 is made up of 16 amino acids. CDR3 DNA sequence: TGTGCCAGCAGCTGGGGTACCGGGACAGGGGGCACTGAAGCTTTCTTT. Translating it yields CASSWGTGTGGTEAFF.

The J gene is TRBJ1-4, the V gene TRBV15; D unresolved. The germline V gene has CDR1 LNHNV and CDR2 YYDKDF (reference sequence). This CDR3 has 15 amino acids. Trimming left V 1 base short and J 4 bases short, with 10 bases between. In DNA, the CDR3 is TGTGCCACCAGCAGAGTCCCGCAGGTTAATGAAAAACTGTTTTTT. This encodes CATSRVPQVNEKLFF.

The chain uses TRBV5-5 and TRBJ1-3; 7 positions agree with TRBD1. V lost 0 bases to trimming and J lost 4 bases; unmatched junction nucleotides: 4. Germline V gene lookup returns CDR1 SGHKS and CDR2 YYEKEE (reference sequence). This CDR3 comprises 15 residues. This chain's CDR3 is CASSLAGTAGNTIYF. CDR3 bases: TGTGCCAGCAGCTTGGCGGGGACAGCAGGAAACACCATATATTTT. The full variable domain, with the rest looked up from reference TRBV5-5 and TRBJ1-3, is DAGVTQSPTHLIKTRGQQVTLRCSPISGHKSVSWYQQVLGQGPQFIFQYYEKEERGRGNFPDRFSARQFPNYSSELNVNALLLGDSALYLCASSLAGTAGNTIYFGEGSWLTVV.

This chain joins TRBV5-1 and TRBJ2-2; 7 nucleotides agree with TRBD1. V shed 4 bases, J shed 1 base, and the junction held 4 bases outside the gene matches. Germline CDR1 SGHRS, CDR2 YFSETQ. This CDR3 contains 15 residues. CDR3 sequence (DNA): TGCGCCAGCAGCCCGAGGACAGGGAACACCGGGGAGCTGTTTTTT. Translated: CASSPRTGNTGELFF.

This sequence joins TRBV6-6 and TRBJ2-1; D possibly corresponds to TRBD1 (5 bases). Germline V gene sequence: CDR1 MNHNY, CDR2 SVGAGI (reference sequence). There are 15 residues in the CDR3. V was cut by 7 bases and J by 5 bases, with 18 bases left in between. CDR3 nucleotide sequence: TGTGCCAGCACCGTGGGGCCCTATCACCACAATGAGCAGTTCTTC. Its translation is CASTVGPYHHNEQFF.

The chain recombines TRBV5-4 with TRBJ2-5; tentative D call: TRBD2 (5 bases). Trimming left V 4 bases short and J 4 bases short, with 17 bases between. Germline V gene sequence: CDR1 SGHNT, CDR2 YYREEE (reference sequence). The CDR3 runs to 15 residues. The CDR3 DNA reads as TGTGCCAGCAGCCCCCGAGGGAGCGGAGGAGAGACCCAGTACTTC. It translates to CASSPRGSGGETQYF.

This clone showed up just a few times. J is TRBJ1-2 and V is TRBV9; no firm D call. The CDR3 totals 14 residues. Trimming shortened V by 4 bases and J by 8 bases, and 18 bases separated the two germline ends. CDR1 is SGDLS, CDR2 YYNGEE, per germline. CDR3 amino acids: CASSPPSPGGGYTF. DNA for the CDR3: TGTGCCAGCAGCCCCCCCAGCCCCGGAGGGGGCTACACCTTC.

This clone was seen a few times. The rearrangement uses TRBV7-9 and TRBJ1-3, with 9 bases matching TRBD1. From germline, CDR1 is SEHNR and CDR2 FQNEAQ (reference sequence). J lost 2 bases, V lost 4 bases, and 6 bases had no gene match. The CDR3 has 16 residues. In DNA, the CDR3 is TGTGCCAGCAGCTCGGGACAGGGTTTAGCTGGAAACACCATATATTTT. It encodes CASSSGQGLAGNTIYF.

The chain has TRBV16 and TRBJ1-2; the D gene is possibly TRBD1 (6 bases). The CDR3 is 13 amino acids. Trimming shortened V by 3 bases and J by 2 bases, and 7 bases separated the two germline ends. Germline V gene sequence: CDR1 KGHSY, CDR2 FQNENV. This chain's CDR3 is CASSQGTNYGYTF. Written as DNA, the CDR3 is TGTGCCAGCAGCCAGGGGACAAACTATGGCTACACCTTC. Variable domain in full (rest from reference TRBV16 and TRBJ1-2): GEEVAQTPKHLVRGEGQKAKLYCAPIKGHSYVFWYQQVLKNEFKFLISFQNENVFDETGMPKERFSAKCLPNSPCSLEIQATKLEDSAVYFCASSQGTNYGYTFGSGTRLTVV.

The chain carries TRBV2 and TRBJ1-5; TRBD1 agrees at 8 bases. The CDR3 covers 14 residues. V trimming: 6 bases; J trimming: 5 bases; junction bases outside the gene matches: 6. Germline values: CDR1 SNHLY, CDR2 FYNNEI. In nucleotides, the CDR3 is TGTGCCAGCAGCCCCGACAGGGGCGATCAGCCCCAGCATTTT. This gives the protein CASSPDRGDQPQHF.

A few counts support this clone. The chain combines TRBV29-1 with TRBJ1-2, with D uncertain. Deletions cut 3 bases from V and 4 bases from J, with 18 bases between. The V gene's germline CDR1 is SQVTM and CDR2 ANQGSEA. CDR3 length: 15 amino acids. In DNA form, the CDR3 reads TGCAGCGTTGACCCAGGAGGCTTAACTGGCTATGGCTACACCTTC. Amino acids: CSVDPGGLTGYGYTF.

As DNA, the CDR3 is TGTGCCAGCAGCGGAGACAGGAACACTGAAGCTTTCTTT. It specifies CASSGDRNTEAFF. J is TRBJ1-1 and V is TRBV7-3; a weak D match, TRBD1 (5 bases). The germline V and J ends were trimmed by 5 bases and 1 base, with 8 bases remaining between them. CDR1 is SGHTA, CDR2 FQGTGA, per germline. The CDR3 sequence is 13 residues long. Filled out from reference TRBV7-3 and TRBJ1-1, the complete variable domain reads GAGVSQTPSNKVTEKGKYVELRCDPISGHTALYWYRQSLGQGPEFLIYFQGTGAADDSGLPNDRFFAVRPEGSVSTLKIQRTERGDSAVYLCASSGDRNTEAFFGQGTRLTVV.

The V call is TRBV7-6, the J call TRBJ1-1, with 8 bases lining up with TRBD1. Germline V lookup: CDR1 SGHVS, CDR2 FNYEAQ. CDR3 length equals 15 residues. Losses at the gene ends were 4 bases for V and 5 bases for J; bases not matched to a gene: 9. The CDR3 region has the DNA TGTGCCAGCAGCTCGAAAGGACAGGGTAAAACTGAAGCTTTCTTT. This gives the protein CASSSKGQGKTEAFF. Full variable domain (rest looked up from reference TRBV7-6 and TRBJ1-1): GAGVSQSPRYKVTKRGQDVALRCDPISGHVSLYWYRQALGQGPEFLTYFNYEAQQDKSGLPNDRFSAERPEGSISTLTIQRTEQRDSAMYRCASSSKGQGKTEAFFGQGTRLTVV.

This clone was picked up a small number of times. The rearrangement uses TRBV7-3 and TRBJ1-1; 8 bases fit TRBD1. After removal of 2 bases from V and 5 bases from J, the junction contained 1 base not matched to a gene. Germline lookup yields CDR1 SGHTA and CDR2 FQGTGA. The CDR3 extends over 13 amino acids. DNA of the CDR3: TGTGCCAGCAGCTTACGACAGGGGACTGAAGCTTTCTTT. Protein sequence: CASSLRQGTEAFF.

The V gene is TRBV30, the J gene TRBJ2-3, with TRBD2 matching 10 bases. The V gene end was trimmed by 3 bases and the J gene end by 2 bases; junction bases not matched to a gene: 5. CDR3 length equals 15 residues. Per germline, CDR1 GTSNPN and CDR2 SVGIG (reference sequence). The CDR3 spells CAWRASGRLTDTQYF. As DNA, the CDR3 is TGTGCCTGGAGGGCTAGCGGGAGACTCACAGATACGCAGTATTTT.

The chain has TRBV25-1 and TRBJ2-7; the D is unclear. This CDR3 comprises 13 residues. Germline lookup yields CDR1 MGHDK and CDR2 SYGVNS. V shed 3 bases and J shed 0 bases, with 6 bases lying between them. The CDR3 loop is CASSDGASYEQYF. The CDR3 nucleotides are TGTGCCAGCAGTGACGGAGCCTCCTACGAGCAGTACTTC.

The gene calls are TRBV2 and TRBJ1-4, with D perhaps matching TRBD1 (6 bases). Trimming removed 5 bases at V and 6 bases at J, with 13 bases between. Germline V gene lookup returns CDR1 SNHLY and CDR2 FYNNEI. The CDR3 runs to 14 residues. For the CDR3, the DNA is TGTGCCAGCAGTTACGGGACACTCGATGAAAAACTGTTTTTT. Its translation: CASSYGTLDEKLFF.

The chain recombines TRBV6-6 with TRBJ1-1; D ambiguous. CDR1 and CDR2 (germline): MNHNY, SVGAGI (reference sequence). V lost 1 base to trimming and J lost 3 bases, with 6 bases between them. The CDR3 has 13 residues. As DNA, the CDR3 is TGTGCCAGCAGTTACTTCCGGGACACTGAAGCTTTCTTT. It is translated as CASSYFRDTEAFF.

The CDR3 protein is CASSQDPFNEQFF. The CDR3 DNA follows: TGTGCCAGCAGCCAAGATCCTTTCAATGAGCAGTTCTTC. J is TRBJ2-1 and V is TRBV4-2, with D unresolved. The CDR3 is 13 amino acids. Germline V gives CDR1 LGHNA, CDR2 YNFKEQ. V was pared by 0 bases and J by 6 bases, with 6 bases between.